What follows are 30 T cell receptor beta chains derived from one specimen sequenced in a study of T cells in localized non-small cell lung cancer. Sequencing used immunoSEQ multiplex PCR; TCRdb keeps in-frame clones, though not all of them. The sample lists over 20,000 clones; over 70% were seen once. The sample here was peripheral blood, taken before any cancer treatment. The receptors shown here come from a man aged 40 to 69 with stage III squamous cell lung carcinoma.

CDR3 sequence reads: CASSIALAGGLAEQFF. CDR3 DNA: TGTGCCAGTAGTATAGCCCTAGCGGGAGGGCTTGCTGAGCAGTTCTTC. This rearrangement joins TRBV19 to TRBJ2-1; 12 bases match TRBD2. This CDR3 contains 16 residues. V dropped 1 base and J dropped 9; count of bases not matched to a gene: 7. CDR1 is LNHDA and CDR2 is SQIVND in the germline V gene (reference sequence).

The genes are TRBV27 and TRBJ1-3, with TRBD1 identical over 8 bases. The germline CDR1 and CDR2 sequences are MNHEY and SMNVEV (reference sequence). V was clipped by 8 bases and J by 0 bases; unmatched bases: 6. This CDR3 is 15 amino acids long. DNA of the CDR3: TGTGCCAGCTCTTCAGGGGGCATCTCTGGAAACACCATATATTTT. Its translation is CASSSGGISGNTIYF.

DNA of the CDR3: TGTGCCAGCAGCTTACCACAGGGCAATAATGAAAAACTGTTTTTT. Translated: CASSLPQGNNEKLFF. The J gene is TRBJ1-4, the V gene TRBV7-9, with D perhaps matching TRBD1 (6 bases). The ends were cut back, 2 bases at V and 4 bases at J, with 11 bases in the middle. Germline CDR1 reads SEHNR; CDR2 reads FQNEAQ (reference sequence). This CDR3 has 15 residues.

The V call is TRBV6-1, the J call TRBJ2-5, with 11 bases matching TRBD2. From germline, CDR1 is MNHNS and CDR2 SASEGT. The CDR3 contains 14 residues. V shed 8 bases, J shed 5 bases, and the junction held 7 bases outside the gene matches. The CDR3 here is CASQRLAGLETQYF. CDR3 nucleotides: TGTGCCAGCCAGCGACTAGCGGGGTTGGAGACCCAGTACTTC.

Only a few counts were recorded for this clone. The chain has TRBV2 and TRBJ1-2; the D gene is possibly TRBD1 (5 bases). The CDR3 is 15 residues long. Trimming cost V 2 bases and J 8 bases, with 18 bases left between them. Germline V gives CDR1 SNHLY, CDR2 FYNNEI. CDR3 residues: CASSERSGTTSGYTF. CDR3 coding DNA: TGTGCCAGCAGTGAACGATCAGGGACGACTTCGGGCTACACCTTC.

This chain connects TRBV4-2 to TRBJ1-2; D is unresolved. Germline V CDR1 and CDR2: LGHNA, YNFKEQ. This CDR3 has 12 residues. Trimming left V 3 bases short and J 3 bases short, with 5 bases between. The CDR3 DNA reads TGTGCCAGCAGCCAGAGGGACTATGGCTACACCTTC. It codes for CASSQRDYGYTF.

In this sample, this clone is medium-sized. The chain employs TRBV30 and TRBJ1-1; weak D call: TRBD1 (6 bases). The CDR3 loop spans 12 amino acids. V was clipped by 1 base and J by 11 bases, with 14 bases between them. Germline assignment: CDR1 GTSNPN and CDR2 SVGIG (reference sequence). The CDR3: CAWSGYRAIAFF. DNA of the CDR3: TGTGCCTGGAGTGGCTACAGGGCTATTGCTTTCTTT.

This clone has only one observation. This chain links TRBV5-6 with TRBJ2-3; 12 bases line up with TRBD2. The CDR3 totals 15 residues. Germline CDR1 SGHDT, CDR2 YYEEEE. Trimming at V came to 0 bases and at J to 5 bases, leaving 1 base not matched to a gene. The CDR3 region has the DNA TGTGCCAGCAGCTTGGTGGGACTAGCGGGAGATACGCAGTATTTT. Encoded protein: CASSLVGLAGDTQYF.

The rearrangement uses TRBV7-8 and TRBJ2-1; no clear D gene. V lost 1 base and J lost 5, with 3 bases in between. The V gene's germline CDR1 is SGHVS and CDR2 FQNEAQ. There are 12 residues in the CDR3. The CDR3 loop is CASSLEDNEQFF. CDR3 sequence (DNA): TGTGCCAGCAGCTTAGAAGACAATGAGCAGTTCTTC.

V and J are TRBV2 and TRBJ2-3, with TRBD2 identical over 14 bases. This CDR3 region has 18 residues. The ends lost 6 bases at V and 1 base at J; junction bases unmatched: 9. CDR1 and CDR2 from the germline V gene are SNHLY and FYNNEI. The CDR3 DNA follows: TGTGCCAGCAGCCCCGGGACTAGCGGGAGCGTCGGCACAGATACGCAGTATTTT. It is translated as CASSPGTSGSVGTDTQYF. Looking up the rest from reference TRBV2 and TRBJ2-3 gives the full variable domain: EPEVTQTPSHQVTQMGQEVILRCVPISNHLYFYWYRQILGQKVEFLVSFYNNEISEKSEIFDDQFSVERPDGSNFTLKIRSTKLEDSAMYFCASSPGTSGSVGTDTQYFGPGTRLTVL.

The V and J genes are TRBV27 and TRBJ2-1, with 10 bases identical to TRBD2. With V trimmed by 3 bases and J by 7 bases, 15 bases remained unmatched. This CDR3 is built from 18 residues. CDR1 and CDR2 from the germline V gene are MNHEY and SMNVEV (reference sequence). The CDR3 bases are TGTGCCAGCAGTTTTCTAGCGGGAGCTATCTCAACCGTTAATGAGCAGTTCTTC. Protein product: CASSFLAGAISTVNEQFF.

The chain links TRBV9 to TRBJ1-1, with 7 bases fitting TRBD1. Trimming took 0 bases from V and 4 from J; bases not matched to a gene: 18. The V gene's germline CDR1 is SGDLS and CDR2 YYNGEE. This CDR3 region has 19 residues. CDR3 sequence: CASSVGGRGRGLYCTEAFF. The CDR3 DNA reads TGTGCCAGCAGCGTAGGTGGTAGGGGGCGCGGATTATATTGCACTGAAGCTTTCTTT.

This CDR3 reads CASSLGGASTDTQYF. CDR3 in DNA: TGTGCCAGCAGCTTGGGGGGGGCCTCCACAGATACGCAGTATTTT. This rearrangement joins TRBV5-4 to TRBJ2-3, with D perhaps assigned TRBD1 or TRBD2 (6 bases each). This CDR3 spans 15 amino acids. With 0 bases removed from V and 2 bases from J, the gap between germline ends came to 10 bases. Germline V gene sequence: CDR1 SGHNT, CDR2 YYREEE (reference sequence).

The rearrangement joins TRBV21-1 to TRBJ2-2; the table's TRBD1 call for D was not verified on the DNA. TRBV21-1 is an annotated pseudogene. The CDR3 is 14 residues long. CDR3 amino acids: CASGETGSTGELFF. In nucleotides, the CDR3 is TGTGCCAGCGGGGAGACAGGTTCTACCGGGGAGCTGTTTTTT.

The V call is TRBV11-2, the J call TRBJ1-1, with D unresolved. The V end was cut by 2 bases, the J end by 1 base, with 5 bases between. Per germline, CDR1 SGHAT and CDR2 FQNNGV. This CDR3 has 13 amino acids. The CDR3 spells CASSLLRNTEAFF. The DNA for the CDR3 is TGTGCCAGCAGCTTACTCAGGAACACTGAAGCTTTCTTT.

This chain connects TRBV30 to TRBJ2-6; D gene unclear. The V end was cut by 5 bases, the J end by 4 bases, with 18 bases between. This CDR3 comprises 16 residues. Germline V lookup: CDR1 GTSNPN, CDR2 SVGIG (reference sequence). CDR3 in amino acids: CAWLQSLPQGANVLTF. CDR3 DNA sequence: TGTGCCTGGCTCCAGTCCCTTCCGCAAGGGGCCAACGTCCTGACTTTC. Complete variable domain (other parts from reference TRBV30 and TRBJ2-6): SQTIHQWPATLVQPVGSPLSLECTVEGTSNPNLYWYRQAAGRGLQLLFYSVGIGQISSEVPQNLSASRPQDRQFILSSKKLLLSDSGFYLCAWLQSLPQGANVLTFGAGSRLTVL.

V is TRBV5-1 and J is TRBJ2-1; D gene ambiguous. Trimming shortened V by 5 bases and J by 8 bases, and 11 bases separated the two germline ends. This CDR3 region has 12 residues. Germline assignment: CDR1 SGHRS and CDR2 YFSETQ. The CDR3 is CASRITLDEQFF. CDR3 nucleotides: TGCGCCAGCAGAATCACCCTCGATGAGCAGTTCTTC.

The V call is TRBV29-1, the J call TRBJ1-1; D gene unclear. Trimming pared 8 bases from V and 5 bases from J, leaving 27 bases between. Germline V gene data show CDR1 as SQVTM and CDR2 as ANQGSEA. The length of the CDR3 is 16 residues. The DNA of the CDR3 is TGCAGCTCGACTCTCCGGGATTCGAGATTGGGGACTGAAGCTTTCTTT. It codes for CSSTLRDSRLGTEAFF.

The J gene is TRBJ1-4, the V gene TRBV19, with D unresolved. Trimming shortened V by 7 bases and J by 0 bases, and 18 bases separated the two germline ends. The germline V gene encodes CDR1 LNHDA and CDR2 SQIVND (reference sequence). The CDR3 loop spans 17 amino acids. In DNA form, the CDR3 reads TGTGCCAGTACTTCTATATATCCAGAAACAACTAATGAAAAACTGTTTTTT. Translation gives CASTSIYPETTNEKLFF.

The rearrangement uses TRBV6-5 and TRBJ1-3; possible D gene TRBD1, 5 bases. This CDR3 comprises 15 residues. Per germline, CDR1 MNHEY and CDR2 SVGAGI. The V gene lost 0 bases and the J gene lost 0 bases, with 6 bases spanning the gap. The CDR3 DNA reads as TGTGCCAGCAGTTACTCAGGGGACTCTGGAAACACCATATATTTT. Translating it yields CASSYSGDSGNTIYF.

V gene TRBV6-9 combines with J gene TRBJ1-1, with D tentatively TRBD1 (6 bases). V was pared by 4 bases and J by 0 bases, with 12 bases between. This CDR3 region has 15 residues. Germline CDR1 and CDR2: MNHGY and SVAAGI. CDR3 DNA: TGTGCCAGCAGTTGCAACAGGGATATGAACACTGAAGCTTTCTTT. Its translation is CASSCNRDMNTEAFF.

This clone turned up a few times. V is TRBV28 and J is TRBJ2-3; 8 bases align to TRBD2. V lost 4 bases to trimming and J lost 4 bases; unmatched junction nucleotides: 7. CDR1 MDHEN and CDR2 SYDVKM come from the germline V gene. There are 15 residues in the CDR3. CDR3 DNA sequence: TGTGCCAGCAGTTCCCCCACGGGAGGGGCAGATACGCAGTATTTT. Translation: CASSSPTGGADTQYF.

This chain uses TRBV5-4 with TRBJ2-5, with 8 bases fitting TRBD2. This CDR3 spans 15 amino acids. CDR1 is SGHNT and CDR2 is YYREEE in the germline V gene (reference sequence). Unmatched junction bases numbered 9, after V lost 4 bases and J lost 4 bases. The CDR3 region is CASSDAGGRGETQYF. The CDR3 DNA reads as TGTGCCAGCAGCGATGCGGGGGGCCGGGGAGAGACCCAGTACTTC. The whole variable domain, filled in from reference TRBV5-4 and TRBJ2-5, reads ETGVTQSPTHLIKTRGQQVTLRCSSQSGHNTVSWYQQALGQGPQFIFQYYREEENGRGNFPPRFSGLQFPNYSSELNVNALELDDSALYLCASSDAGGRGETQYFGPGTRLLVL.

By sample share, this clone is medium-sized. The J gene is TRBJ2-2, the V gene TRBV6-4; D is perhaps TRBD2 (6 bases). Trimming cost V 3 bases and J 6 bases, with 11 bases left between them. The CDR3 extends over 14 amino acids. Germline V gives CDR1 MRHNA, CDR2 SNTAGT. In DNA form, the CDR3 reads TGTGCCAGCAGTGATGCCACGGGAGCCGGGGAGCTGTTTTTT. This encodes CASSDATGAGELFF.

The chain uses TRBV4-2 and TRBJ2-7; 11 bases are a match to TRBD1. This CDR3 is built from 16 residues. The ends lost 0 bases at V and 4 bases at J; junction bases unmatched: 5. Germline values: CDR1 LGHNA, CDR2 YNFKEQ. CDR3 bases: TGTGCCAGCAGCCAAGATGGAAGGGACAGGGGGTACGAGCAGTACTTC. Encoded protein: CASSQDGRDRGYEQYF.

The chain links TRBV2 to TRBJ2-7; TRBD1 is a possible D gene (6 bases). The CDR3 has 13 amino acids. With 6 bases removed from V and 5 bases from J, the gap between germline ends came to 14 bases. Germline V CDR1 and CDR2: SNHLY, FYNNEI. This chain's CDR3 is CASRATGIHEQYF. The CDR3 DNA reads as TGTGCCAGCAGAGCTACAGGGATCCACGAGCAGTACTTC.

This chain links TRBV29-1 with TRBJ1-5; D possibly corresponds to TRBD1 (6 bases). Germline V gives CDR1 SQVTM, CDR2 ANQGSEA. The CDR3 is 12 residues long. Trimming removed 4 bases at V and 5 bases at J, with 9 bases between. The CDR3 region has the DNA TGCAGCGTTGGGGGGGGCGATCAGCCCCAGCATTTT. Translation gives CSVGGGDQPQHF.

Relative to its sample, this clone is medium-sized. V is TRBV15 and J is TRBJ2-7; D gene unclear. Germline CDR1 is LNHNV and CDR2 is YYDKDF (reference sequence). Trimming pared 1 base from V and 3 bases from J, leaving 4 bases between. The CDR3 has 12 residues. The CDR3 nucleotides read TGTGCCACCAGCAGAGGGGGCTACGAGCAGTACGTC. Its protein product is CATSRGGYEQYV.

This chain joins TRBV27 and TRBJ2-1; D tentatively reads TRBD1 or TRBD2 (6 bases each). V was trimmed by 6 bases and J by 5 bases, leaving 14 bases between them. Germline assignment: CDR1 MNHEY and CDR2 SMNVEV (reference sequence). The CDR3 spans 14 residues. CDR3 amino acids: CASRVRGENNEQFF. In nucleotides, the CDR3 is TGTGCCAGCAGGGTAAGGGGGGAGAACAATGAGCAGTTCTTC.

The V call is TRBV28, the J call TRBJ2-6; D is uncertain. The CDR3 is made up of 16 amino acids. Trimming left V 4 bases short and J 2 bases short, with 12 bases between. Looked up from germline, CDR1 is MDHEN and CDR2 is SYDVKM. Here the CDR3 DNA reads TGTGCCAGCAGTTGGATAGGAGCTGCTGGGGCCAACGTCCTGACTTTC. Amino acid sequence: CASSWIGAAGANVLTF.